This T cell receptor beta chain was sequenced in a study (dated by TCRdb to about 2015). Regarding the complete study: The study set out to test whether tumor-infiltrating Tregs in breast cancer get recruited from blood Tregs or are instead converted in situ from other CD4+ T cell subsets.

Cells that were CD4+CD25+CD127-/low were isolated as Tregs. Tregs, naive and memory CD4+ T cells from tumor, blood and ipsilateral draining lymph nodes of a handful of breast cancer patients underwent full-length TCR alpha and beta sequencing. Tumor tissue and lymph nodes obtained by ipsilateral axillary dissection were perfused with PBS, cut into small pieces and digested using collagenase I and hyaluronidase. FACS confirmed that the sorted cell populations were more than 90% pure. On this clonotype itself: Its antigen remains undetermined. An end of the junction does not agree with germline; a read error may underlie this.

The investigation overall reported the following: The validation in the larger cohort was limited to a single TCR beta V-J rearrangement instead of whole repertoires. The greatest overlap of tumor-infiltrating Treg TCR alpha and beta sequences was with tumor naive CD4+ T cells, followed next by blood naive CD4+ T cells. Tumor memory CD4+ T cell TCR gene usage was found to cluster with blood and lymph node memory CD4+ cells and with lymph node naive CD4+ cells.

Full-length TCR variable regions were amplified by 5' RACE PCR with constant-region reverse primers, followed by semi-nested PCR with Nested Universal Primer A. Using the ReliaPrep RNA Cell Miniprep System, total RNA was extracted, and the SMARTer RACE 5'/3' Kit was then used to reverse transcribe the RNA into 5'RACE-ready cDNA. Multiplex adaptors were used to barcode the full-length TCR alpha and beta libraries, which were then sequenced on an Illumina MiSeq. From the authors' description of their analysis: For each of nine subset-tissue groups, sequencing data from the five patients were combined, and the groups were compared by unsupervised clustering of TCR gene usage. The Morisita-Horn index, with shared sequences weighted by their contribution to each repertoire, was used to calculate repertoire similarity. Clones were called with MiXCR by TCRdb after fastp trimmed the public reads at Q25, and only in-frame beta chains were retained. Rows matching on CDR3 protein sequence are summarized as one entry with the most common DNA and genes. These V and J calls are TCRdb output, not the study's own analysis. Counted in this sample were tens of thousands of distinct CDR3 sequences; less than 30% of them appeared once. 2% to 2.5% of the sample is in the top ten clones.

Sequencing was done on a sample of tumor-infiltrating Tregs sorted from the breast tumor. The receptor was derived from a female donor with breast cancer.

The DNA reads TGTGCCGGCAGCTTAGATCGGCGGGACAGTGAGAACACCGGGGAGCTGTTTTTT. The translation is CAGSLDRRDSENTGELFF. Here the chain combines TRBV11-3 and TRBJ2-2; a tentative D match to TRBD1 spans 7 bases. The cysteine opens and the phenylalanine closes a CDR3 of 18 amino acids. Only CDR3 DNA is held: 54 bases, read in frame from base 1. CDR1 and CDR2, per the germline V gene, are SGHNT and YENEEA.